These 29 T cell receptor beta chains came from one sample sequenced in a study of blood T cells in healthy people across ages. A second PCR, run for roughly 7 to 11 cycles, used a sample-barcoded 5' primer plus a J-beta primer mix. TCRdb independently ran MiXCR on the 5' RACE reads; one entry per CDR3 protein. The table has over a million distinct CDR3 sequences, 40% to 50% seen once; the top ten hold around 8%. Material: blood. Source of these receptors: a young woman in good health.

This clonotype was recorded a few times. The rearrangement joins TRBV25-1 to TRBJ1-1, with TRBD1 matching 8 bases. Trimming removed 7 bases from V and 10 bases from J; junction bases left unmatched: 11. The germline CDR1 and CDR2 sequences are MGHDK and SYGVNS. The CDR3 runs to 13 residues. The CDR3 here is CASTAGGNSRAFF. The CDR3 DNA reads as TGTGCCAGCACCGCAGGGGGCAACTCGCGAGCTTTCTTT.

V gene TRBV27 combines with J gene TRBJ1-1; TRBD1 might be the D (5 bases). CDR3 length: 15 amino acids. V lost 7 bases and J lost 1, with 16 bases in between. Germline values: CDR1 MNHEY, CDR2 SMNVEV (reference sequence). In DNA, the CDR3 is TGTGCCAGCACCAAGCTCCGGGACGGGAACACTGAAGCTTTCTTT. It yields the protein CASTKLRDGNTEAFF.

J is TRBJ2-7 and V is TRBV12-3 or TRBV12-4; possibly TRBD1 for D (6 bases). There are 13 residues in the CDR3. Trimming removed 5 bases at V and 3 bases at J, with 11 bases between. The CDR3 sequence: CASSRAQGYEQYF. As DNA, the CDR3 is TGTGCCAGCAGTCGCGCACAGGGCTACGAGCAGTACTTC.

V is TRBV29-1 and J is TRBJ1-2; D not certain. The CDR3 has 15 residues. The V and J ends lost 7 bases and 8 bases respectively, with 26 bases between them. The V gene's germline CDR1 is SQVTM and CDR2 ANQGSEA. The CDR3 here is CSAGRRLDSVGGYTF. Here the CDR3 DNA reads TGCAGCGCTGGGCGACGCTTAGATTCCGTGGGGGGCTACACCTTC.

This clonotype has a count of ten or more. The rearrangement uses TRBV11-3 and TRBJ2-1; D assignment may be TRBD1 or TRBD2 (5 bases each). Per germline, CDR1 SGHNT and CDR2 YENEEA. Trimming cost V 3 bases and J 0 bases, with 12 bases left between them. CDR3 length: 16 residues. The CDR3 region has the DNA TGTGCCAGCAGCTTTGAAGGGACGTCCTCCTACAATGAGCAGTTCTTC. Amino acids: CASSFEGTSSYNEQFF.

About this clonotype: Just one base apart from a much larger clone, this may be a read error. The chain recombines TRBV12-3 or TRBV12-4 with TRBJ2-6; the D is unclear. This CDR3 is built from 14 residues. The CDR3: CTSSSQSGANVLTF. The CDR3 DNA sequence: TGTACCAGCAGTTCCCAGTCTGGGGCCAACGTCCTGACTTTC.

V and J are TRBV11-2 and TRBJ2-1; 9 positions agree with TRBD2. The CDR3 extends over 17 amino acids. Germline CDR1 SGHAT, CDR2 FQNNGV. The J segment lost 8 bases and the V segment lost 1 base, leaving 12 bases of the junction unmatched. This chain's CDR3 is CASSLARGGGAVDEQFF. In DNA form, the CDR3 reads TGTGCCAGCAGCTTAGCGCGAGGCGGGGGGGCCGTAGATGAGCAGTTCTTC.

DNA for the CDR3: TGTGCCAGCGGAACACCAAACGAGATATTGGATACGCAGTATTTT. Its translation: CASGTPNEILDTQYF. The chain uses TRBV28 and TRBJ2-3; D unresolved. Germline V gene sequence: CDR1 MDHEN, CDR2 SYDVKM. CDR3 length equals 15 residues. Between the trimmed V and J ends, which lost 8 bases and 6 bases, there was a span of 21 bases.

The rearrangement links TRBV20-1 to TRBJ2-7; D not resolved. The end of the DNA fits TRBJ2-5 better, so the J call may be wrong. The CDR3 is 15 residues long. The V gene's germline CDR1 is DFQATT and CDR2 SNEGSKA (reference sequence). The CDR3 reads CSATRTGNLWETQYF. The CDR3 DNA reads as TGCAGTGCTACGAGGACGGGCAATTTATGGGAGACCCAGTACTTC.

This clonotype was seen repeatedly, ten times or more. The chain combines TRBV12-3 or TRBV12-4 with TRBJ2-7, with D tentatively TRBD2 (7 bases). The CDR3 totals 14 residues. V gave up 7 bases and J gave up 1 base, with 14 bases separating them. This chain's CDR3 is CASTLGGGSYEQYF. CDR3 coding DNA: TGTGCCAGCACCCTAGGGGGGGGTTCCTACGAGCAGTACTTC.

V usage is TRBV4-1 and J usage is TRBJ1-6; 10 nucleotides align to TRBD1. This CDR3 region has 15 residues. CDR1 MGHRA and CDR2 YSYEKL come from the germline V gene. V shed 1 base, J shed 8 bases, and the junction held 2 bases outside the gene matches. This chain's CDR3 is CASSQAGQGDSPLHF. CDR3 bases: TGCGCCAGCAGCCAAGCCGGACAGGGGGATTCACCCCTCCACTTT.

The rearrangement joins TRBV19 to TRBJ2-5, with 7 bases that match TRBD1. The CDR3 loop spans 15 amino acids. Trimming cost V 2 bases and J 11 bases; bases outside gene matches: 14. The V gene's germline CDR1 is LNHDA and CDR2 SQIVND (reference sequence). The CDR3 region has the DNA TGTGCCAGTAGTATAAGGGACAGTAAGCGAAATGAGCAGTACTTC. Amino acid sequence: CASSIRDSKRNEQYF.

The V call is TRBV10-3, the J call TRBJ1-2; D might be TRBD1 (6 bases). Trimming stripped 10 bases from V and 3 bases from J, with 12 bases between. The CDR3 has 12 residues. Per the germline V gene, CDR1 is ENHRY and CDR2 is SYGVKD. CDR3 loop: CATQGSDYGYTF. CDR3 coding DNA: TGTGCCACCCAGGGGTCTGACTATGGCTACACCTTC.

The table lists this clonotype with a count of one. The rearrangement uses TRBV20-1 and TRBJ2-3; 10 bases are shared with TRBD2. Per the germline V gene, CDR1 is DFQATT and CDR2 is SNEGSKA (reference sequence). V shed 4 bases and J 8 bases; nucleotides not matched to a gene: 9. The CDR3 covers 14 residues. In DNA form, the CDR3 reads TGCAGTGCTAAACTAGCGGGGATGGGCAGTACGCAGTATTTT. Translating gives CSAKLAGMGSTQYF.

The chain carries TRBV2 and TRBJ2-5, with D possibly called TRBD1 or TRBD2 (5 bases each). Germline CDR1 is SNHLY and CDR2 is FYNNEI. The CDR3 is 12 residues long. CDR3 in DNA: TGTGCTCGGGGCAGGGTCCAAGAGACCCAGTACTTC. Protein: CARGRVQETQYF. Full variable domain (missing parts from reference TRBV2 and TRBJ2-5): EPEVTQTPSHQVTQMGQEVILRCVPISNHLYFYWYRQILGQKVEFLVSFYNNEISEKSEIFDDQFSVERPDGSNFTLKIRSTKLEDSAMYFCARGRVQETQYFGPGTRLLVL.

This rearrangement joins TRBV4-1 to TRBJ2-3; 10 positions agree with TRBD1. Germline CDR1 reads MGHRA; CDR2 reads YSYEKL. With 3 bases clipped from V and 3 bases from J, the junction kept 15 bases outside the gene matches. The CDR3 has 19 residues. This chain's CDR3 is CASSHPRDEGQGITDTQYF. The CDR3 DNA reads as TGCGCCAGCAGCCATCCGAGGGATGAGGGACAGGGGATTACAGATACGCAGTATTTT.

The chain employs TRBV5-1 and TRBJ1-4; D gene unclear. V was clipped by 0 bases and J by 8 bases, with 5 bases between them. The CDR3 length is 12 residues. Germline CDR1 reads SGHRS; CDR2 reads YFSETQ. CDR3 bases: TGCGCCAGCAGCTTGGACATGGAAAAACTGTTTTTT. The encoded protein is CASSLDMEKLFF. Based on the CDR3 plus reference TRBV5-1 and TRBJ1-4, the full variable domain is KAGVTQTPRYLIKTRGQQVTLSCSPISGHRSVSWYQQTPGQGLQFLFEYFSETQRNKGNFPGRFSGRQFSNSRSEMNVSTLELGDSALYLCASSLDMEKLFFGSGTQLSVL.

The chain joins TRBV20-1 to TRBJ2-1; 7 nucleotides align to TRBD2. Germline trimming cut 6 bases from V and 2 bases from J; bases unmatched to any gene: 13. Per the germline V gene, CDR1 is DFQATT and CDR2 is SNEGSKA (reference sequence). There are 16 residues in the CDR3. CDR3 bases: TGCAGTGCCGACGCCATTAGACTAGCTACCTACAATGAGCAGTTCTTC. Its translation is CSADAIRLATYNEQFF.

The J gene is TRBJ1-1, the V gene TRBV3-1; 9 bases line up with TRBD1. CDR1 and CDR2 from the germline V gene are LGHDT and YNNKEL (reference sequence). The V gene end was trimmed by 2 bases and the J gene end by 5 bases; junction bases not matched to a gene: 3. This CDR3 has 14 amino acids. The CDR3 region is CASSQWTGETEAFF. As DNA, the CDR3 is TGTGCCAGCAGCCAATGGACAGGGGAGACTGAAGCTTTCTTT.

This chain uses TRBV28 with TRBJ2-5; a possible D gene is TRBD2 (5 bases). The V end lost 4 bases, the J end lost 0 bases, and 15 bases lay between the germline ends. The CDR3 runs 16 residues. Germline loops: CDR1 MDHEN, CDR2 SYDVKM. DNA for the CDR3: TGTGCCAGCAGTTCCGCGGAGGACGTCGACCAAGAGACCCAGTACTTC. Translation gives CASSSAEDVDQETQYF. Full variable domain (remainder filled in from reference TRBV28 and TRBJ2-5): DVKVTQSSRYLVKRTGEKVFLECVQDMDHENMFWYRQDPGLGLRLIYFSYDVKMKEKGDIPEGYSVSREKKERFSLILESASTNQTSMYLCASSSAEDVDQETQYFGPGTRLLVL.

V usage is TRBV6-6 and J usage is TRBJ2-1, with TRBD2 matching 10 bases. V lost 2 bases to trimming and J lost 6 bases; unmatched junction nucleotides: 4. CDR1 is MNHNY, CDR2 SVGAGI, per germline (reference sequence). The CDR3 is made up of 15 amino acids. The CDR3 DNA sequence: TGTGCCAGCAGTTACCCTAGCGGGAGTACCAATGAGCAGTTCTTC. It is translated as CASSYPSGSTNEQFF.

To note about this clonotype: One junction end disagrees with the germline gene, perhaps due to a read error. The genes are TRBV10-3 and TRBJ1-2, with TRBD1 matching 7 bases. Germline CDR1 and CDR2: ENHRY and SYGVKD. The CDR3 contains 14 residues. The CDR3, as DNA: TGTGCCATCAGTGAAGGGGGCGAGATCTATGGCTACAACTTC. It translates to CAISEGGEIYGYNF.

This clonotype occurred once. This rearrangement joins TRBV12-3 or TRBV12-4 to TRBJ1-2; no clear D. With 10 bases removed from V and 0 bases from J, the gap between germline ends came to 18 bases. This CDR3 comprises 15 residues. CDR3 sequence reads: CANSPRELANYGYTF. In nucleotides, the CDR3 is TGTGCCAACAGCCCCCGGGAACTAGCTAACTATGGCTACACCTTC.

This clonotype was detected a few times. The DNA for the CDR3 is TGTGCCAGCACCGAGGGGACATTTCCCTACGAGCAGTACTTC. Residues: CASTEGTFPYEQYF. V and J are TRBV6-1 and TRBJ2-7; D might be TRBD1 (6 bases). V gave up 7 bases and J gave up 2 bases, with 15 bases separating them. Germline V gives CDR1 MNHNS, CDR2 SASEGT. The length of the CDR3 is 14 residues.

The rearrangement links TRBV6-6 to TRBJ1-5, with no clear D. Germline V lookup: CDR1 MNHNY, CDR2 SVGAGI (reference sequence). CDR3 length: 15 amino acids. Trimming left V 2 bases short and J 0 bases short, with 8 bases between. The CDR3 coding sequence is TGTGCCAGCAGTTACGGAGGGAATAGCAATCAGCCCCAGCATTTT. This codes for CASSYGGNSNQPQHF.

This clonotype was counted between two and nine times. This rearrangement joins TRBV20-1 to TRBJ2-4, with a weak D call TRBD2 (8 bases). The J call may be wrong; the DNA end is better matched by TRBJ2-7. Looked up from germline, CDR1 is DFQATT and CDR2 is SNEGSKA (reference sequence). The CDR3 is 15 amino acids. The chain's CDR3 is CSAGGEQGPPYEQYF. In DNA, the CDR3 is TGCAGTGCCGGGGGGGAACAGGGGCCCCCCTACGAGCAGTACTTC.

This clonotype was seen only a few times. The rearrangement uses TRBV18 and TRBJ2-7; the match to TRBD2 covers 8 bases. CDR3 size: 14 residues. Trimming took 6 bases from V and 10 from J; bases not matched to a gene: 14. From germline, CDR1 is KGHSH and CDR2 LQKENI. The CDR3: CASSSGLARRSQYF. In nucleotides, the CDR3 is TGTGCCAGCTCTTCCGGACTAGCTCGGAGGTCTCAGTACTTC.

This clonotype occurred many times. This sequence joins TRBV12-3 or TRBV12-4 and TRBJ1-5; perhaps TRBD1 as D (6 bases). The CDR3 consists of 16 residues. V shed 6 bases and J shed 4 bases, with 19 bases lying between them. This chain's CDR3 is CASSLGGGDGNQPQHF. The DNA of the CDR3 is TGTGCCAGCAGCCTAGGGGGGGGAGATGGGAATCAGCCCCAGCATTTT.

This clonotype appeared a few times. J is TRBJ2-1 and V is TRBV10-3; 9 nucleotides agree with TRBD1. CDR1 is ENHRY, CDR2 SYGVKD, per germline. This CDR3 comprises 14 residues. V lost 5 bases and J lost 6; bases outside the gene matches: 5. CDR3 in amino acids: CAISSSTGGNEQFF. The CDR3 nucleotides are TGTGCCATCAGTTCCTCGACAGGGGGCAATGAGCAGTTCTTC.